The source of this T cell receptor (beta chain) is a study of CD8 T cells in Susac syndrome. An input of about 0.45 to 1 ug of RNA was subjected to reverse transcription using random hexamers. MiXCR, applied by TCRdb to the immunoSEQ multiplex PCR reads, yields one record per CDR3 protein. The sample holds about 300,000 distinct CDR3 sequences, approximately 81% seen once. This CDR3 is built from 19 residues. The V gene's germline CDR1 is SGHTA and CDR2 FQGNSA. V was clipped by 5 bases and J by 2 bases; unmatched bases: 14. Negative isolation was applied to CD8+ and CD4+ T cells, and FACS enrichment was applied to TEMRA cells.

J is TRBJ2-7 and V is TRBV7-2; 14 bases line up with TRBD2. The receptor comes from a human donor with multiple sclerosis. The material sequenced was CD8+ T cells from PBMCs. CDR3 DNA sequence: TGTGCCAGCAGCCTCAGACCGGGACTAGCGGGAGAAGGCACCTACGAGCAGTACTTC. This codes for CASSLRPGLAGEGTYEQYF.